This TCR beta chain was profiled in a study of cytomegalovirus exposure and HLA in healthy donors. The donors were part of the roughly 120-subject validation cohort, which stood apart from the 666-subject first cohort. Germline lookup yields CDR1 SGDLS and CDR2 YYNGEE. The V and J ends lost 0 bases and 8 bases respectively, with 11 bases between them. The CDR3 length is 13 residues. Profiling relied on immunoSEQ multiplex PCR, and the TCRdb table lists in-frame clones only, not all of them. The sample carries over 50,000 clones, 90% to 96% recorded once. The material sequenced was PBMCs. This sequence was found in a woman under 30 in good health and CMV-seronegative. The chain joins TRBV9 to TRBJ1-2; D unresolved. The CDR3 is CASSVDMGGGYTF. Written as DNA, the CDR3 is TGTGCCAGCAGCGTAGATATGGGCGGGGGCTACACCTTC.